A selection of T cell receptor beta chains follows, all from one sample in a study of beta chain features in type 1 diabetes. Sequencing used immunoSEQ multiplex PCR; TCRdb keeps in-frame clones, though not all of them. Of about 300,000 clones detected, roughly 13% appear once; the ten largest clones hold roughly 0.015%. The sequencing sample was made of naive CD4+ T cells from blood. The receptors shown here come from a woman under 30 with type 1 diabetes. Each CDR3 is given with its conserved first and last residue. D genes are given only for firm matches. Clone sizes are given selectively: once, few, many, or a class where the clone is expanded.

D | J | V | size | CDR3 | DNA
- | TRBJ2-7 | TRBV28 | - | CASSLEREQYF | TGTGCCAGCAGTTTGGAGCGGGAGCAGTACTTC
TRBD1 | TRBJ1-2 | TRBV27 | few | CASSPSRDRGGYTF | TGTGCCAGCAGTCCGAGTCGGGACAGGGGGGGCTACACCTTC
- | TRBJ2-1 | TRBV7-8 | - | CASSPVGLSSYNEQFF | TGTGCCAGCAGCCCCGTGGGGCTGAGCTCCTACAATGAGCAGTTCTTC
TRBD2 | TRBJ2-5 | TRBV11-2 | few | CASSLVRSSGRETQYF | TGTGCCAGCAGCTTAGTTAGGTCTAGCGGACGAGAGACCCAGTACTTC
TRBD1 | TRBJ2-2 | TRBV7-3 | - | CASSGQGDTGELFF | TGTGCCAGCAGCGGACAGGGAGACACCGGGGAGCTGTTTTTT
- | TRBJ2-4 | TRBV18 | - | CASSQAGFENIQYF | TGTGCCAGCTCACAAGCAGGGTTCGAGAACATTCAGTACTTC
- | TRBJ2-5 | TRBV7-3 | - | CASSLTPGGETQYF | TGTGCCAGCAGCTTAACCCCCGGCGGGGAGACCCAGTACTTC
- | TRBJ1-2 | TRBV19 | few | CASSTWQVLGYTF | TGTGCCAGTAGTACATGGCAGGTCCTTGGCTACACCTTC
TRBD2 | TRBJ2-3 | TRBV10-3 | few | CAITRTSGRGDTQYF | TGTGCCATCACCAGGACTAGCGGGAGAGGGGATACGCAGTATTTT
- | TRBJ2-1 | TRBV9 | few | CASSVDEGHYNEQFF | TGTGCCAGCAGCGTAGATGAGGGACACTACAATGAGCAGTTCTTC
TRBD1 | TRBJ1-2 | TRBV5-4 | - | CASSTRQGATYGYTF | TGTGCCAGCAGCACCCGACAGGGGGCTACGTATGGCTACACCTTC
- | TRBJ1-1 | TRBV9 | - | CASSVGSGRTEAFF | TGTGCCAGCAGCGTAGGTTCCGGGAGGACTGAAGCTTTCTTT
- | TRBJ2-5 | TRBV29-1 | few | CSVRPGETQYF | TGCAGCGTTCGGCCGGGGGAGACCCAGTACTTC
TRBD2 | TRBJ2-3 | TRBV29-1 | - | CSARGGAQGDTQYF | TGCAGCGCCCGGGGGGGGGCCCAGGGGGATACGCAGTATTTT
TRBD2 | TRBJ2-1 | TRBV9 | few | CASSPLPTSVVIF | TGTGCCAGCAGCCCACTGCCGACTAGCGTGGTAATCTTC
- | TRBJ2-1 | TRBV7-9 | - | CASRSRSSRLEQFF | TGTGCCAGCAGGTCGAGATCCTCTAGGCTTGAGCAGTTCTTC
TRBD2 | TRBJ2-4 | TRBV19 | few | CASSIVRKLSEREGLKNIQYF | TGTGCCAGTAGTATAGTTCGCAAGTTGAGCGAACGGGAGGGACTCAAAAACATTCAGTACTTC
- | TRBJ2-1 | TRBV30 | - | CAWSVIIEQFF | TGTGCCTGGAGTGTTATTATTGAGCAGTTCTTC
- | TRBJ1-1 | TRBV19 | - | CASSPQHPNTEAFF | TGTGCCAGTAGTCCCCAACATCCAAACACTGAAGCTTTCTTT
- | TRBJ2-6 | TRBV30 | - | CAWSVSGANVLTF | TGTGCCTGGAGTGTGTCAGGGGCCAACGTCCTGACTTTC
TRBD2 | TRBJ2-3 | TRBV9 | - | CASSPGLAGDIADTQYF | TGTGCCAGCAGCCCTGGACTAGCGGGAGATATTGCAGATACGCAGTATTTT
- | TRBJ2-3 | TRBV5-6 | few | CASSASGRDTQYF | TGTGCCAGCAGCGCCTCGGGAAGAGATACGCAGTATTTT
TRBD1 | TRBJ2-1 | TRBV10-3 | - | CATGQATGTGLYNEQFF | TGTGCCACAGGCCAGGCTACCGGGACAGGACTCTACAATGAGCAGTTCTTC
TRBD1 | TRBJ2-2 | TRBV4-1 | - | CASSQIFLDRQNTGELFF | TGCGCCAGCAGCCAGATCTTCTTGGACAGGCAGAACACCGGGGAGCTGTTTTTT
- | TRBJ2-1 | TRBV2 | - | CASSEALGQFF | TGTGCCAGCAGTGAAGCGCTCGGGCAGTTCTTC
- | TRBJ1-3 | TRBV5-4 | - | CASSFSGNTIYF | TGTGCCAGCAGCTTTTCGGGGAACACCATATATTTT
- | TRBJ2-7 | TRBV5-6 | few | CASSLDRHYEQYF | TGTGCCAGCAGCTTGGATCGACACTACGAGCAGTACTTC
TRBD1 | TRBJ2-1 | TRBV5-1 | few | CASTSGTGQYNEQFF | TGCGCCAGCACCTCCGGGACAGGGCAGTACAATGAGCAGTTCTTC
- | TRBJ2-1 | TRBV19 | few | CASSTGSSGNEQFF | TGTGCCAGTAGTACAGGGTCCTCTGGCAATGAGCAGTTCTTC
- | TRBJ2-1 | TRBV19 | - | CASSSQGFDEQFF | TGTGCCAGTAGTTCCCAGGGGTTCGATGAGCAGTTCTTC
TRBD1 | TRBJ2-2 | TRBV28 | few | CASSFGQGIRPNTGELFF | TGTGCCAGCAGTTTTGGACAGGGTATCCGTCCGAACACCGGGGAGCTGTTTTTT
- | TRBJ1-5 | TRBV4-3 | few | CASSLPLLGGSNQPQHF | TGCGCCAGCAGCCTACCCCTCCTGGGGGGGAGCAATCAGCCCCAGCATTTT
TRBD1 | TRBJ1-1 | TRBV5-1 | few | CASRQGLNTEAFF | TGCGCCAGCCGACAGGGTCTGAACACTGAAGCTTTCTTT
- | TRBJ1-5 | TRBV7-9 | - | CASSLSLGREPQHF | TGTGCCAGCAGCTTGTCCCTTGGGCGAGAGCCCCAGCATTTT
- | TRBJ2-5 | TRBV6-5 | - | CASSPTEKETQYF | TGTGCCAGCAGTCCTACAGAGAAAGAGACCCAGTACTTC
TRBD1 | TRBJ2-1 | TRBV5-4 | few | CASSWKGQKKYNEQFF | TGTGCCAGCAGCTGGAAGGGACAGAAGAAATACAATGAGCAGTTCTTC
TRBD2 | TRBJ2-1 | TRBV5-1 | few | CASSTFSGGGNEQFF | TGCGCCAGCAGCACCTTTAGCGGGGGGGGCAATGAGCAGTTCTTC
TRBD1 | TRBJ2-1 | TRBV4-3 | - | CASSQVDRDYNEQFF | TGCGCCAGCAGCCAAGTGGACAGGGATTACAATGAGCAGTTCTTC
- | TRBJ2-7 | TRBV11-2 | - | CASSLDRWSLEQYF | TGTGCCAGCAGCTTAGACAGGTGGTCCCTCGAGCAGTACTTC
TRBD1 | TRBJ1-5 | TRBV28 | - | CASSLRTGGIQPQHF | TGTGCCAGCAGTTTACGGACAGGGGGGATTCAGCCCCAGCATTTT
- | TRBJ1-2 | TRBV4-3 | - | CASSQDPGRDGYTF | TGCGCCAGCAGCCAAGATCCAGGGAGGGACGGCTACACCTTC
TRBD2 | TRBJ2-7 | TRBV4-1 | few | CASSGSLAGVRQYF | TGTGCCAGCAGCGGATCACTAGCGGGAGTAAGGCAGTACTTC
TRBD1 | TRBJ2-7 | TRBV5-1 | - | CASSSLPGTAYEQYF | TGCGCCAGCAGCTCTTTACCCGGGACAGCCTACGAGCAGTACTTC
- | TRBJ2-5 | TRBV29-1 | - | CSVETRRGYAGLQETQYF | TGCAGCGTTGAAACAAGACGGGGGTACGCGGGCCTCCAAGAGACCCAGTACTTC
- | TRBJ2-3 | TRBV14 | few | CASSLSGDTQYF | TGTGCCAGCAGCCTGTCGGGAGATACGCAGTATTTT
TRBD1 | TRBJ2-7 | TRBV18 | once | CASSLGTGDSYEQYF | TGTGCCAGCTCTCTAGGGACAGGTGATTCCTACGAGCAGTACTTC
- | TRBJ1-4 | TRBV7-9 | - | CASSREEKLFF | TGTGCCAGCAGCAGAGAAGAAAAACTGTTTTTT
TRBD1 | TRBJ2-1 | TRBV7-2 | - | CASSFPFRQGLYNEQFF | TGTGCCAGCAGCTTCCCCTTTCGACAGGGCCTCTACAATGAGCAGTTCTTC
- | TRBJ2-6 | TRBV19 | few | CASSAAGASGANVLTF | TGTGCCAGTAGCGCAGCAGGGGCCTCTGGGGCCAACGTCCTGACTTTC
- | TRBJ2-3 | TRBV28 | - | CASLTGADTQYF | TGTGCCAGCTTAACGGGAGCAGATACGCAGTATTTT
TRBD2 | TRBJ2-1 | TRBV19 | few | CASSTRGYSGGYNEQFF | TGTGCCAGTAGTACCAGGGGGTATAGCGGGGGTTACAATGAGCAGTTCTTC
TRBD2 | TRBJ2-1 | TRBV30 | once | CAWSVAGVTSNEQFF | TGTGCCTGGAGTGTTGCGGGAGTCACGTCCAATGAGCAGTTCTTC
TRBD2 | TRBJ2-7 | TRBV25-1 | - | CASSALAAYEQYF | TGTGCCAGCAGCGCCCTAGCGGCCTACGAGCAGTACTTC
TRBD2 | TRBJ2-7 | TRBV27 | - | CASSSPTSVKGEQYF | TGTGCCAGCAGTTCTCCGACTAGCGTCAAGGGTGAGCAGTACTTC
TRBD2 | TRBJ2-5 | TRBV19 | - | CASSKAGLAVETQYF | TGTGCCAGTAGTAAGGCTGGTCTAGCGGTAGAGACCCAGTACTTC
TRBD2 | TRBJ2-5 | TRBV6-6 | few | CASSYPSGSKETQYF | TGTGCCAGCAGTTACCCCAGCGGGAGTAAAGAGACCCAGTACTTC
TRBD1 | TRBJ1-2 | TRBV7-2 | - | CASSSKGQGIVGYTF | TGTGCCAGCAGCTCGAAGGGACAGGGTATTGTCGGCTACACCTTC
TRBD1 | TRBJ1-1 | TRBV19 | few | CASSMAGTGATAFF | TGTGCCAGTAGTATGGCCGGGACAGGGGCCACCGCTTTCTTT